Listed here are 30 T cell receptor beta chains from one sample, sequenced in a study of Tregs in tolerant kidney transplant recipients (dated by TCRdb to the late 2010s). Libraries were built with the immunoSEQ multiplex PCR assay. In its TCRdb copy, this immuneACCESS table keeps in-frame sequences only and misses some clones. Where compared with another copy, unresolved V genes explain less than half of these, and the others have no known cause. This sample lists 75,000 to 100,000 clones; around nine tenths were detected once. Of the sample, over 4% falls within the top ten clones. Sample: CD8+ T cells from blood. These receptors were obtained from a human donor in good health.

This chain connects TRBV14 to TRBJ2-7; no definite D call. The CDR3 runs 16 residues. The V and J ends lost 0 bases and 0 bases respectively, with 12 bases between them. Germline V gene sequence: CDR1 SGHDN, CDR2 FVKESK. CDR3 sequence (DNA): TGTGCCAGCAGCCAAGATACAAGGGTGTACTCCTACGAGCAGTACTTC. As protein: CASSQDTRVYSYEQYF.

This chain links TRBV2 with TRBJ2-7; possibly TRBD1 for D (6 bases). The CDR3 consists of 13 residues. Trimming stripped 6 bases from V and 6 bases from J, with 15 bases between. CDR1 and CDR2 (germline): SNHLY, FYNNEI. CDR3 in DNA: TGTGCCAGCAGGGACGCAGGCAGGGGCGAGCAGTACTTC. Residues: CASRDAGRGEQYF.

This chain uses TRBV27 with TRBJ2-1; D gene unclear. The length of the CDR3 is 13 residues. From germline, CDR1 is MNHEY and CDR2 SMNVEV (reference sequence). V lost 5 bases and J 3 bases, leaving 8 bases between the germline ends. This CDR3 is CASSKNSYNEQFF. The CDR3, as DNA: TGTGCCAGCAGTAAAAACAGCTACAATGAGCAGTTCTTC.

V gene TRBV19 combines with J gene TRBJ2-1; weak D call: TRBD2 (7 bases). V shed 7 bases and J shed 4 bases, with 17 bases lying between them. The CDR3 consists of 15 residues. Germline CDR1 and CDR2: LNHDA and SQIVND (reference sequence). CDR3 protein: CASTNRGAGYNEQFF. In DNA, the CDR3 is TGTGCCAGTACCAATCGGGGGGCAGGGTACAATGAGCAGTTCTTC.

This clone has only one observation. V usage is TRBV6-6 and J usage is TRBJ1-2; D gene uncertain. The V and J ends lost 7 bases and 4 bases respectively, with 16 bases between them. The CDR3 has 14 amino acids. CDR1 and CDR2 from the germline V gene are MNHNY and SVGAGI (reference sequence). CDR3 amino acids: CASTPSGSPYGYTF. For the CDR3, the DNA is TGTGCCAGCACCCCGTCGGGCAGTCCCTATGGCTACACCTTC.

Here the CDR3 DNA reads TGTGCCAGCAGTGAGGCTAGCGGGAGAGGTAGGATCAATGAGCAGTTCTTC. Its translation: CASSEASGRGRINEQFF. This chain connects TRBV2 to TRBJ2-1, with TRBD2 matching over 10 bases. The germline V gene encodes CDR1 SNHLY and CDR2 FYNNEI. V shed 3 bases, J shed 6 bases, and the junction held 11 bases outside the gene matches. The CDR3 is 17 residues long.

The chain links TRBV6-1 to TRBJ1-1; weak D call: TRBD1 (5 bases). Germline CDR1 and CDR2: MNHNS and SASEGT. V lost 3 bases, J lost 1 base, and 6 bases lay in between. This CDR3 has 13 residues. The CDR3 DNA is TGTGCCAGCAGTGATGGACAGAACACTGAAGCTTTCTTT. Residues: CASSDGQNTEAFF.

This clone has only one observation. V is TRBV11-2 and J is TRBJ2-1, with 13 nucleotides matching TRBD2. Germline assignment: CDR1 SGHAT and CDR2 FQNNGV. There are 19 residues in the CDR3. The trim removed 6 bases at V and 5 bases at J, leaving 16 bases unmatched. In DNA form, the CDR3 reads TGTGCCAGCAGTCGTACCTGGACTAGCGGGAGCGGGAGGAACAATGAGCAGTTCTTC. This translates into CASSRTWTSGSGRNNEQFF. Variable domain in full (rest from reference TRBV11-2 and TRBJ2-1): EAGVAQSPRYKIIEKRQSVAFWCNPISGHATLYWYQQILGQGPKLLIQFQNNGVVDDSQLPKDRFSAERLKGVDSTLKIQPAKLEDSAVYLCASSRTWTSGSGRNNEQFFGPGTRLTVL.

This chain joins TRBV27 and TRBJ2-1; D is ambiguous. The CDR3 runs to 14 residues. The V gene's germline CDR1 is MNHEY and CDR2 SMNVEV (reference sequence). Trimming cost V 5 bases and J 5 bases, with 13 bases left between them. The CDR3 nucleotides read TGTGCCAGCAGTCCAGCATGGACCCACAATGAGCAGTTCTTC. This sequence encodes CASSPAWTHNEQFF.

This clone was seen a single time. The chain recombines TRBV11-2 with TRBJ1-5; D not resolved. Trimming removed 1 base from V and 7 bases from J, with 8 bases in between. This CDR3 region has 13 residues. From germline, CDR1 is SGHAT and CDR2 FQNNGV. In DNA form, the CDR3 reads TGTGCCAGCAGCTTAGTGCGGCAACAGCCCCAGCATTTT. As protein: CASSLVRQQPQHF.

The CDR3 here is CASRAGTFSYEQYF. In nucleotides, the CDR3 is TGTGCCAGCAGGGCCGGGACATTCTCCTACGAGCAGTACTTC. The chain combines TRBV27 with TRBJ2-7; weak D call: TRBD1 (6 bases). Germline V gene data show CDR1 as MNHEY and CDR2 as SMNVEV (reference sequence). Deletions cut 6 bases from V and 0 bases from J, with 12 bases between. This CDR3 has 14 residues.

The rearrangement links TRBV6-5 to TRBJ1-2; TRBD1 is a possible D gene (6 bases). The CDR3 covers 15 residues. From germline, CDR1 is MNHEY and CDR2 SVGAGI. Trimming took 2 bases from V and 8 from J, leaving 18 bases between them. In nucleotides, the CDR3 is TGTGCCAGCAGTTACGCGGACAGCGCTCTTGAAGGCTACACCTTC. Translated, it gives CASSYADSALEGYTF.

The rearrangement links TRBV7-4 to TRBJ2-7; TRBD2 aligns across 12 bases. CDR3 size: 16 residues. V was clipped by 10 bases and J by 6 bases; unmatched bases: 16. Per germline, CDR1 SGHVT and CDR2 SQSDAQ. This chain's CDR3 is CATALAGGPFLFEQYF. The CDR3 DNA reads TGTGCCACCGCCCTAGCGGGAGGGCCCTTTTTGTTCGAGCAGTACTTC.

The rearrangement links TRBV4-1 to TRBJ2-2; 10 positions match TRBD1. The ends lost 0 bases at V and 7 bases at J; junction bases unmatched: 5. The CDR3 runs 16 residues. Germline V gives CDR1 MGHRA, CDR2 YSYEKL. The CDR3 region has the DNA TGCGCCAGCAGCCAAGATTTGACAGGGGGCATCGGGGAGCTGTTTTTT. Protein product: CASSQDLTGGIGELFF.

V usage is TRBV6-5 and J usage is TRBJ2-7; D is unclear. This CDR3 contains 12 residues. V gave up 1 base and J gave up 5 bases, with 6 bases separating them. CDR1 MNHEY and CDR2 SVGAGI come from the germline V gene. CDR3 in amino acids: CASSYLRNEQYF. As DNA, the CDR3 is TGTGCCAGCAGTTACTTAAGGAACGAGCAGTACTTC.

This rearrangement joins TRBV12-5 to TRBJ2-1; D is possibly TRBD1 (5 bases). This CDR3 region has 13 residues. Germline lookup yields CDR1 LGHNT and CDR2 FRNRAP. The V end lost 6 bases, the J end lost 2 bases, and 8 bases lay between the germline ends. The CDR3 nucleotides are TGTGCTAGTGGGGACACCACCTACAATGAGCAGTTCTTC. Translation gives CASGDTTYNEQFF.

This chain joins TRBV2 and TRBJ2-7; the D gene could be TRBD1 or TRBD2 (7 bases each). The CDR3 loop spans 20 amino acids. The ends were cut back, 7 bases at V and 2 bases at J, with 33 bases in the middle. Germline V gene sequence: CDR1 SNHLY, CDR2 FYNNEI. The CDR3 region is CASTKGGPTHVGGDTYEQYF. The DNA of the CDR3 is TGTGCCAGCACCAAAGGGGGCCCGACACACGTGGGAGGGGACACCTACGAGCAGTACTTC.

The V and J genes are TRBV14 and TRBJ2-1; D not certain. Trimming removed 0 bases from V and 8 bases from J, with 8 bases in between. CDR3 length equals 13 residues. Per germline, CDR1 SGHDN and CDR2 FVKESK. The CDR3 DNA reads TGTGCCAGCAGCCAAGATGGAAGGGATGAGCAGTTCTTC. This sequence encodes CASSQDGRDEQFF.

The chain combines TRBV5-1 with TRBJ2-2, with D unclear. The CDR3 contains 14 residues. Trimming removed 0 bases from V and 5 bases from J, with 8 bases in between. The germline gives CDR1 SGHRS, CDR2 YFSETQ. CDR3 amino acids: CASSLAVVTGELFF. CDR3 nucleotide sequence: TGCGCCAGCAGCTTGGCCGTCGTAACCGGGGAGCTGTTTTTT.

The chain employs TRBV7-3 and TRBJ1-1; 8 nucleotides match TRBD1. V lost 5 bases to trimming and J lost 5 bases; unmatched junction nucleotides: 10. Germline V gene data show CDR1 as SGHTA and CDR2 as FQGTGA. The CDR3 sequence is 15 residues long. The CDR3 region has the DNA TGTGCCAGCAGCACCGACGGGACAGGCGGGACTGAAGCTTTCTTT. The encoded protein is CASSTDGTGGTEAFF.

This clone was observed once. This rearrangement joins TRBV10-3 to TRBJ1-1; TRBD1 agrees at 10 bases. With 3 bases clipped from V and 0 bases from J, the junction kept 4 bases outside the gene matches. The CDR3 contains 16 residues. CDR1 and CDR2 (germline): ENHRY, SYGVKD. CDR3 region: CAISERQGAMNTEAFF. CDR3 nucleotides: TGTGCCATCAGTGAAAGACAGGGGGCCATGAACACTGAAGCTTTCTTT.

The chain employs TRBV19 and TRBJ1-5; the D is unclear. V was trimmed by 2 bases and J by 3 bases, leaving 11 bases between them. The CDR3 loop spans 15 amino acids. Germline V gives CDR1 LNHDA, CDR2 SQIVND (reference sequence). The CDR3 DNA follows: TGTGCCAGTAGTATATATGCCCGACCCAATCAGCCCCAGCATTTT. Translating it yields CASSIYARPNQPQHF.

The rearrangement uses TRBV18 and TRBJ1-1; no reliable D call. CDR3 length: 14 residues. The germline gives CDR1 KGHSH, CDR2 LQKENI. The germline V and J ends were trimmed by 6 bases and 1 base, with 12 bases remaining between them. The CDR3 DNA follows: TGTGCCAGCTCCCTCGACCCTGAGAACACTGAAGCTTTCTTT. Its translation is CASSLDPENTEAFF.

The CDR3, as DNA: TGTGCCAGCAGCTATTCAGCTCGGACGGGAGGGGAGACCCAGTACTTC. It specifies CASSYSARTGGETQYF. This rearrangement joins TRBV7-9 to TRBJ2-5; 8 nucleotides agree with TRBD2. With 4 bases clipped from V and 5 bases from J, the junction kept 12 bases outside the gene matches. The CDR3 covers 16 residues. Germline V gene lookup returns CDR1 SEHNR and CDR2 FQNEAQ (reference sequence).

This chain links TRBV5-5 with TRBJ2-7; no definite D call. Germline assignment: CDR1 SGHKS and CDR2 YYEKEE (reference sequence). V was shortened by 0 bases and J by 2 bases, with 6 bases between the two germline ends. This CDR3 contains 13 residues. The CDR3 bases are TGTGCCAGCAGCTTGGAGAAGACCTACGAGCAGTACTTC. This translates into CASSLEKTYEQYF.

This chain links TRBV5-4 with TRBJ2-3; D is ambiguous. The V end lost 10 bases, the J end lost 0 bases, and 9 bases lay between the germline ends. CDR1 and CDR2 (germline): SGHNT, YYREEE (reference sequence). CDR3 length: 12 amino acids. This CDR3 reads CAFRPSTDTQYF. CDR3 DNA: TGTGCCTTTCGGCCCAGCACAGATACGCAGTATTTT.

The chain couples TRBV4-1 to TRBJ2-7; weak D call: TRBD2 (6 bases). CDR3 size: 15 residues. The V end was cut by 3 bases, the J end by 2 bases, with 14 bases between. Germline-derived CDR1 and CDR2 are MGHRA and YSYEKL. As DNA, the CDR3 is TGCGCCAGCAGCCAGTCTACGGCGGGACCCTACGAGCAGTACTTC. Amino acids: CASSQSTAGPYEQYF.

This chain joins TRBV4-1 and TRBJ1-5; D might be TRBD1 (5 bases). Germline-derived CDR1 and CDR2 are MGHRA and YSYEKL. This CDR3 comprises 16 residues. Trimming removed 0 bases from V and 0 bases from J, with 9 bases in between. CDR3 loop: CASSQETVSSNQPQHF. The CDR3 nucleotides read TGCGCCAGCAGCCAAGAGACAGTTTCTAGCAATCAGCCCCAGCATTTT.

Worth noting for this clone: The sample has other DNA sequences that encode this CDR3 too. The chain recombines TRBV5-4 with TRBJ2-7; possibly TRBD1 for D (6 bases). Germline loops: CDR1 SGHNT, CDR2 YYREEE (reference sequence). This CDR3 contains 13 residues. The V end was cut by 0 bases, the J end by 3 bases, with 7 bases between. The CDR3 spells CASSLGTDYEQYF. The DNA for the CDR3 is TGTGCCAGCAGCTTGGGGACAGACTACGAGCAGTACTTC.

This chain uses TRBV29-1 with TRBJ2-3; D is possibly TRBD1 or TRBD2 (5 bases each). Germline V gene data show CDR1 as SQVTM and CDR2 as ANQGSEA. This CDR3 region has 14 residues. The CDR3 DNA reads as TGCAGTGATCTTGAGGGGCCACCAGGGGATACGCAGTATTTT. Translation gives CSDLEGPPGDTQYF.